The next 32 T cell receptor beta chains were all read from a single sample in a study of vaccination and CD4 T cells after COVID-19. What these receptors recognize is not known. As to treatment: roughly 10-day PBMC culture with coronavirus spike peptide pools or control peptides (ViraFEST assay). CD4+ T cells of the unexposed donor were collected before the COVID-19 pandemic (2011-2018). The Oncomine TCR Beta short-read assay generated sequence data from the DNA of cultured CD4+ T cells. MiXCR, applied by TCRdb to the PCR reads, yields one record per CDR3 protein. The data show 1,500 to 2,500 distinct CDR3 sequences, approximately 15% seen once. Sequencing was done on a sample of CD4+ T cells from blood, cultured in vitro. The origin of the receptors is a human donor in good health.

Within the sample, this clonotype is medium-sized. This chain uses TRBV7-7 with TRBJ2-7; 12 nucleotides agree with TRBD2. This CDR3 is 15 amino acids long. V dropped 5 bases and J dropped 1; count of bases not matched to a gene: 3. Germline V CDR1 and CDR2: SSHAT, FNYEAQ (reference sequence). As DNA, the CDR3 is TGTGCCAGCAGCGCCGGACTAGCGGGGTCCTACGAGCAGTACTTC. Its protein is CASSAGLAGSYEQYF.

This clonotype is medium-sized. This chain joins TRBV20-1 and TRBJ2-3, with 7 bases lining up with TRBD2. This CDR3 region has 14 residues. The germline V gene encodes CDR1 DFQATT and CDR2 SNEGSKA (reference sequence). V dropped 3 bases and J dropped 5; count of bases not matched to a gene: 8. The CDR3 DNA reads TGCAGTGCTAGGCGACTAGCTCATTTAGATACGCAGTATTTT. Translated, it gives CSARRLAHLDTQYF.

This clonotype was seen a handful of times. The genes are TRBV19 and TRBJ2-4; 12 bases fit TRBD2. The germline V gene encodes CDR1 LNHDA and CDR2 SQIVND (reference sequence). This CDR3 region has 19 residues. Germline trimming cut 1 base from V and 3 bases from J; bases unmatched to any gene: 10. The DNA for the CDR3 is TGTGCCAGTAGTATAGGGATGCTAGCGGGAGGGCCCGGCAAAAACATTCAGTACTTC. As protein: CASSIGMLAGGPGKNIQYF. Combining the CDR3 with reference TRBV19 and TRBJ2-4 gives the whole variable domain DGGITQSPKYLFRKEGQNVTLSCEQNLNHDAMYWYRQDPGQGLRLIYYSQIVNDFQKGDIAEGYSVSREKKESFPLTVTSAQKNPTAFYLCASSIGMLAGGPGKNIQYFGAGTRLSVL.

With respect to this clonotype: This sequence may be a read error, since a much larger clone differs from it by one base. This chain links TRBV7-9 with TRBJ1-2; 7 bases line up with TRBD1. Germline assignment: CDR1 SEHNR and CDR2 FQNEAQ (reference sequence). This CDR3 has 13 amino acids. The CDR3 loop reads CVSSSGTDYGYTF. Here the CDR3 DNA reads TGTGTCAGCAGCTCTGGGACAGACTATGGCTACACCTTC.

In this sample, this clonotype is medium-sized. The chain recombines TRBV18 with TRBJ1-2; weak D call: TRBD1 (5 bases). This CDR3 has 14 amino acids. V was pared by 2 bases and J by 8 bases, with 15 bases between. Germline V gene sequence: CDR1 KGHSH, CDR2 LQKENI. The CDR3 nucleotides are TGTGCCAGCTCACCAGCCGCAGGGAATGAAGGCTACACCTTC. Translated, it gives CASSPAAGNEGYTF.

The rearrangement uses TRBV7-6 and TRBJ2-3; 15 bases match TRBD2. Germline V lookup: CDR1 SGHVS, CDR2 FNYEAQ. There are 17 residues in the CDR3. The J segment lost 3 bases and the V segment lost 5 bases, leaving 6 bases of the junction unmatched. CDR3 DNA: TGTGCCAGCAGCCCAGTCGGGACTAGCGGGGGGACAGATACGCAGTATTTT. Translated, it gives CASSPVGTSGGTDTQYF.

This clonotype is labeled medium-sized (0.01 to 0.1%). The chain has TRBV7-2 and TRBJ1-5; the D is unclear. Between the trimmed V and J ends, which lost 3 bases and 3 bases, there was a span of 3 bases. Germline V gene data show CDR1 as SGHTA and CDR2 as FQGNSA. The CDR3 length is 12 residues. The CDR3 sequence is CASSFYNQPQHF. The CDR3 coding sequence is TGTGCCAGCAGCTTTTACAATCAGCCCCAGCATTTT.

This clonotype is labeled medium-sized. The gene calls are TRBV7-8 and TRBJ2-7; 9 bases fit TRBD1. Trimming took 2 bases from V and 4 from J; bases not matched to a gene: 12. The CDR3 is made up of 17 amino acids. Germline V CDR1 and CDR2: SGHVS, FQNEAQ. The CDR3, as DNA: TGTGCCAGCAGCTTACCGACAGGGGGTACCCCGAGTTACGAGCAGTACTTC. Translating it yields CASSLPTGGTPSYEQYF.

By frequency in the sample, this clonotype is medium-sized. The V gene is TRBV7-3, the J gene TRBJ2-3; D call uncertain. Germline lookup yields CDR1 SGHTA and CDR2 FQGTGA. Trimming pared 5 bases from V and 7 bases from J, leaving 19 bases between. The CDR3 is made up of 15 amino acids. The CDR3 nucleotides are TGTGCCAGCAGCCTATCAAGGCAACCCGGAAATACGCAGTATTTT. Translated: CASSLSRQPGNTQYF.

The V gene is TRBV18, the J gene TRBJ2-2, with D maybe TRBD2 (5 bases). This CDR3 is 15 amino acids long. The V gene lost 2 bases and the J gene lost 6 bases, with 13 bases spanning the gap. Germline V gives CDR1 KGHSH, CDR2 LQKENI. The chain's CDR3 is CASSPEGRYAGELFF. The CDR3 DNA reads as TGTGCCAGCTCACCAGAGGGAAGGTACGCCGGGGAGCTGTTTTTT.

In its sample, this clonotype ranks as large. This sequence joins TRBV6-1 and TRBJ1-5, with D hard to call. Germline lookup yields CDR1 MNHNS and CDR2 SASEGT. V was trimmed by 7 bases and J by 4 bases, leaving 14 bases between them. CDR3 size: 14 residues. The CDR3 protein is CASMWSFSNQPQHF. The DNA of the CDR3 is TGTGCCAGCATGTGGTCCTTTTCAAATCAGCCCCAGCATTTT.

The chain recombines TRBV3-1 with TRBJ1-5, with D perhaps matching TRBD1 (6 bases). This CDR3 has 11 amino acids. The germline gives CDR1 LGHDT, CDR2 YNNKEL (reference sequence). V lost 9 bases to trimming and J lost 5 bases, with 8 bases between them. The CDR3 sequence: CARQGDQPQHF. The CDR3 region has the DNA TGTGCCAGACAGGGTGATCAGCCCCAGCATTTT. Based on the CDR3 plus reference TRBV3-1 and TRBJ1-5, the full variable domain is DTAVSQTPKYLVTQMGNDKSIKCEQNLGHDTMYWYKQDSKKFLKIMFSYNNKELIINETVPNRFSPKSPDKAHLNLHINSLELGDSAVYFCARQGDQPQHFGDGTRLSIL.

Comment on this clonotype: Just one base apart from a much larger clone, this may be a read error. The V call is TRBV10-2, the J call TRBJ2-4; 7 bases agree with TRBD2. Trimming at V came to 6 bases and at J to 11 bases, leaving 7 bases not matched to a gene. The CDR3 sequence is 12 residues long. Germline-derived CDR1 and CDR2 are WSHSY and SAAADI. The CDR3 DNA follows: TGCGCCAGCAGGGGAGGGGCTGACGTTCAGTACTTC. Its translation: CASRGGADVQYF.

The chain carries TRBV5-1 and TRBJ1-3; TRBD1 is a possible D gene (5 bases). Deletions cut 2 bases from V and 2 bases from J, with 8 bases between. The CDR3 covers 14 residues. CDR1 and CDR2 from the germline V gene are SGHRS and YFSETQ. The CDR3 loop reads CASSLPGAGNTIYF. The DNA of the CDR3 is TGCGCCAGCAGCTTACCGGGGGCTGGAAACACCATATATTTT.

By its share, this clonotype is medium-sized. The chain joins TRBV20-1 to TRBJ2-1, with 12 nucleotides matching TRBD2. The CDR3 sequence is 16 residues long. Trimming at V came to 5 bases and at J to 7 bases, leaving 12 bases not matched to a gene. Germline values: CDR1 DFQATT, CDR2 SNEGSKA (reference sequence). CDR3 in DNA: TGCAGTGCTCCCGGCGGGGCTAGCGGGAGGGTGAATGAGCAGTTCTTC. This codes for CSAPGGASGRVNEQFF.

This clonotype counts as large. J is TRBJ1-2 and V is TRBV10-3, with D perhaps TRBD1 (6 bases). Germline CDR1 reads ENHRY; CDR2 reads SYGVKD. The V and J ends lost 7 bases and 0 bases respectively, with 18 bases between them. This CDR3 has 16 residues. DNA for the CDR3: TGTGCCATCACCGGACAGATACTGGCCGCTAACTATGGCTACACCTTC. Amino acids: CAITGQILAANYGYTF.

Relative to its sample, this clonotype is medium-sized. The DNA is omitted, as the CDR3 cannot be located on it reliably, and the CDR3 follows TCRdb's listing. This chain links TRBV7-5 with TRBJ1-2. TRBV7-5 is given as a pseudogene. The CDR3 adds up to 14 amino acids, both ends counted. The CDR3: CISVPEARFNGYTF.

The chain uses TRBV11-2 and TRBJ2-1, with a tentative D call TRBD2 (6 bases). V shed 3 bases and J shed 0 bases, with 18 bases lying between them. The CDR3 consists of 18 residues. Germline V lookup: CDR1 SGHAT, CDR2 FQNNGV. DNA for the CDR3: TGTGCCAGCAGCTTGGGGAGGAAGACAGTTTTCTCCTACAATGAGCAGTTCTTC. This codes for CASSLGRKTVFSYNEQFF.

This clonotype qualifies as medium-sized. The chain recombines TRBV21-1 with TRBJ2-3; the table names TRBD1, a call not compared with the DNA. TRBV21-1 is noted as a pseudogene. The CDR3 is 14 residues long. CDR3 sequence reads: CASSNRDLTDTQYF. The DNA of the CDR3 is TGTGCCAGCAGCAACCGGGACCTCACAGATACGCAGTATTTT.

This clonotype is labeled medium-sized. The CDR3 DNA reads TGTGCCAGCACCCAAGGTACGACAGCAGAAGCTTTCTTT. This sequence encodes CASTQGTTAEAFF. V and J are TRBV2 and TRBJ1-1, with a tentative D call TRBD1 (5 bases). The CDR3 has 13 residues. Germline loops: CDR1 SNHLY, CDR2 FYNNEI. V shed 7 bases and J shed 8 bases, with 17 bases lying between them. Supplemented by reference TRBV2 and TRBJ1-1, the full variable domain reads EPEVTQTPSHQVTQMGQEVILRCVPISNHLYFYWYRQILGQKVEFLVSFYNNEISEKSEIFDDQFSVERPDGSNFTLKIRSTKLEDSAMYFCASTQGTTAEAFFGQGTRLTVV.

This clonotype is medium-sized (0.01 to 0.1%) by share. For the CDR3, the DNA is TGCAGTGCTTACACTAGCGGGAGTTTATACGAGCAGTACTTC. Protein sequence: CSAYTSGSLYEQYF. The chain links TRBV20-1 to TRBJ2-7; 11 bases align to TRBD2. This CDR3 has 14 amino acids. The junction had 7 bases not matched to a gene; V was cut back by 5 bases and J by 4 bases. Germline lookup yields CDR1 DFQATT and CDR2 SNEGSKA (reference sequence).

This clonotype is classed as medium-sized. This chain links TRBV20-1 with TRBJ2-7; tentative D call: TRBD1 (5 bases). The V gene lost 3 bases and the J gene lost 0 bases, with 9 bases spanning the gap. CDR1 and CDR2 from the germline V gene are DFQATT and SNEGSKA (reference sequence). The CDR3 length is 13 residues. For the CDR3, the DNA is TGCAGTGCTAGGGACACGAGCTCCTACGAGCAGTACTTC. Amino acid sequence: CSARDTSSYEQYF.

Relative to its sample, this clonotype is large. The chain employs TRBV20-1 and TRBJ1-1, with 11 bases aligning to TRBD1. Germline V lookup: CDR1 DFQATT, CDR2 SNEGSKA (reference sequence). Trimming took 2 bases from V and 2 from J; bases not matched to a gene: 7. There are 16 residues in the CDR3. The CDR3 bases are TGCAGTGCTAGATTGGCGGGACAGGGGGGAAACACTGAAGCTTTCTTT. Protein: CSARLAGQGGNTEAFF.

This clonotype was recorded a few times. V gene TRBV11-2 combines with J gene TRBJ1-1; TRBD1 might be the D (6 bases). Germline assignment: CDR1 SGHAT and CDR2 FQNNGV. Trimming removed 1 base from V and 1 base from J, with 10 bases in between. This CDR3 is 15 amino acids long. The DNA of the CDR3 is TGTGCCAGCAGCTTAGGTGGGACAACGAACACTGAAGCTTTCTTT. This encodes CASSLGGTTNTEAFF. Drawing the rest from reference TRBV11-2 and TRBJ1-1, the complete variable domain is EAGVAQSPRYKIIEKRQSVAFWCNPISGHATLYWYQQILGQGPKLLIQFQNNGVVDDSQLPKDRFSAERLKGVDSTLKIQPAKLEDSAVYLCASSLGGTTNTEAFFGQGTRLTVV.

In regard to this clonotype: A much larger clonotype is one base distant, so this may be a read error. V usage is TRBV6-5 and J usage is TRBJ2-7, with TRBD2 matching 7 bases. CDR1 MNHEY and CDR2 SVGAGI come from the germline V gene. The CDR3 loop spans 16 amino acids. The CDR3 nucleotides read TGTGCCAGCAGTTACTCGAGGCCCAGGGAGGGCTACGAGCTGTACTTC. Encoded protein: CASSYSRPREGYELYF.

In its sample, this clonotype ranks as medium-sized. This chain links TRBV24-1 with TRBJ2-1, with a tentative D call TRBD2 (6 bases). The CDR3 spans 17 residues. V was shortened by 1 base and J by 2 bases, with 14 bases between the two germline ends. Germline V lookup: CDR1 KGHDR, CDR2 SFDVKD. CDR3 loop: CATSDFGGTSAYNEQFF. For the CDR3, the DNA is TGTGCCACCAGTGATTTCGGCGGGACCAGCGCCTACAATGAGCAGTTCTTC.

This clonotype is classed as medium-sized. The V call is TRBV10-3, the J call TRBJ1-2, with D tentatively TRBD1 (5 bases). The germline V gene encodes CDR1 ENHRY and CDR2 SYGVKD. The CDR3 has 13 amino acids. V was trimmed by 3 bases and J by 4 bases, leaving 9 bases between them. This chain's CDR3 is CAISDLGAYGYTF. DNA for the CDR3: TGTGCCATCAGTGACTTAGGGGCCTATGGCTACACCTTC.

This clonotype ranks as medium-sized. This chain uses TRBV25-1 with TRBJ2-2; D is possibly TRBD2 (5 bases). The CDR3 has 15 residues. The V end was cut by 1 base, the J end by 5 bases, with 11 bases between. The germline gives CDR1 MGHDK, CDR2 SYGVNS. Here the CDR3 reads CASSESGMLTGELFF. The CDR3 nucleotides are TGTGCCAGCAGTGAATCGGGAATGTTGACCGGGGAGCTGTTTTTT.

This clonotype was detected only a few times. The chain links TRBV5-6 to TRBJ1-1; no reliable D call. The CDR3 runs to 13 residues. From germline, CDR1 is SGHDT and CDR2 YYEEEE. Trimming removed 2 bases from V and 0 bases from J, with 5 bases in between. The DNA for the CDR3 is TGTGCCAGCAGCTTTGGGTTGAACACTGAAGCTTTCTTT. Amino acid sequence: CASSFGLNTEAFF.

This clonotype was detected only once. The chain carries TRBV5-1 and TRBJ1-3; 9 bases are a match to TRBD1. Germline CDR1 and CDR2: SGHRS and YFSETQ. CDR3 size: 15 residues. V lost 1 base to trimming and J lost 2 bases; unmatched junction nucleotides: 1. The CDR3 coding sequence is TGCGCCAGCAGCTTGACAGGGGGCACTGGAAACACCATATATTTT. This encodes CASSLTGGTGNTIYF.

The chain combines TRBV5-1 with TRBJ2-3, with D perhaps TRBD1 (5 bases). Per the germline V gene, CDR1 is SGHRS and CDR2 is YFSETQ. V was cut by 4 bases and J by 5 bases, with 11 bases left in between. The CDR3 runs 13 residues. CDR3 sequence (DNA): TGCGCCAGCAGCCGGGCCAGGGAAGATACGCAGTATTTT. It translates to CASSRAREDTQYF.

Relative to its sample, this clonotype is medium-sized. DNA for the CDR3: TGTGCCAGCACCGCGCCGGGGGCCCGCACTGAAGCTTTCTTT. Its protein is CASTAPGARTEAFF. The chain combines TRBV28 with TRBJ1-1; perhaps TRBD1 as D (6 bases). Germline CDR1 is MDHEN and CDR2 is SYDVKM. V was trimmed by 7 bases and J by 4 bases, leaving 16 bases between them. This CDR3 is 14 amino acids long.